This paragraph reports one TCR beta chain. Its binding antigen is unknown. Qualities for individual bases were not recorded, and no much larger clone is one base off. The data belong to a study of T cell repertoires in cytomegalovirus infection (dated by TCRdb to the late 2010s). As for the study more broadly: Alongside well-studied HLA-B-restricted epitopes, the peptide stimulations were aimed at recently identified HLA-C-restricted CMV epitopes, whose presentation resists viral immunomodulation. Donor HLA type was relevant to the analysis, as public TCR beta signatures indicated carriage of CMV infection together with the matching HLA type. Broad study findings and their caveats: In both this cohort and an independent cohort of more than 350 donors, the cumulative frequency of public TCR beta family members distinguished carriers of CMV infection plus the relevant HLA type. The ex vivo response was dominated by HLA-C-restricted CMV-specific TCR beta clonotypes, and the single most frequent clonotype in two of eight donors was supplied by these HLA-C-restricted clonotypes.

The sequencing machine was an Illumina HiSeq 1500. The raw public data were reprocessed by TCRdb itself: fastp quality trimming at Q25, MiXCR clonotype calling, in-frame beta chains only. Here each entry gathers all rows of one CDR3 protein and keeps the most common genes and DNA. This sample is represented by about half a million distinct CDR3 sequences; under 45% of them were singletons. The top ten clones comprise around 45% of the sample. Between the V and J ends, shortened by 4 bases and 6 bases respectively, the junction contains 10 bases. The CDR3 sequence holds 13 residues, the cysteine and phenylalanine included. The only DNA kept is the CDR3, 39 bases in frame from the first base. The germline V gene (reference sequence) specifies LGHDT as CDR1 and YNNKEL as CDR2. The sample's treatment or condition label, in plain terms: in vitro stimulation with specific CMV peptide epitopes to enrich CMV-specific T cells.

This TCR derives from a human donor in good health (CMV status not recorded). Some clones in this sample may be carry-over from other donors' samples. Material: cultured PBMCs, obtained from culture after CMV antigen stimulation. The chain employs TRBV3-1 and TRBJ2-1; a tentative D call is TRBD2 (6 bases match). The nucleotides are TGTGCCAGCAGCCCCGCGGAGGGCAATGAGCAGTTCTTC. Its translation reads: CASSPAEGNEQFF.